This T cell receptor (beta chain) emerged from a study of T cell responses to AZD1222 COVID-19 vaccine. This table comes from immunoSEQ multiplex PCR, and its TCRdb copy is limited to in-frame clones, with some not included. The table has 150,000 to 160,000 clones, less than 95% seen once. The CDR3 runs to 15 residues. V lost 0 bases, J lost 5 bases, and 11 bases lay in between. Germline-derived CDR1 and CDR2 are SGHRS and YFSETQ. The chain is built from TRBV5-1 and TRBJ1-4; TRBD1 is a possible D gene (6 bases). This specimen was peripheral blood, taken on day 0 of AZD1222 vaccination. The sequence was obtained from an adult in good health. The CDR3 DNA sequence: TGCGCCAGCAGCTTGGCCTGGGGGGCCAATGAAAAACTGTTTTTT. The encoded protein is CASSLAWGANEKLFF.